This TCR beta chain is from a study of blood T cell repertoires in COVID-19. Assay: immunoSEQ multiplex PCR; the TCRdb copy retains only in-frame clones and omits some. The table has 200,000 to 300,000 clones, under 85% seen once. Trimming shortened V by 4 bases and J by 0 bases, and 9 bases separated the two germline ends. This CDR3 region has 14 residues. Per the germline V gene, CDR1 is SEHNR and CDR2 is FQNEAQ (reference sequence). The clonotype originates from a man in his thirties or forties who had recovered from COVID-19. V usage is TRBV7-9 and J usage is TRBJ2-5, with a weak D call TRBD1 (6 bases). Specimen: peripheral blood. The CDR3 nucleotides read TGTGCCAGCAGCTCGGGACACAACCAAGAGACCCAGTACTTC. Translated: CASSSGHNQETQYF.